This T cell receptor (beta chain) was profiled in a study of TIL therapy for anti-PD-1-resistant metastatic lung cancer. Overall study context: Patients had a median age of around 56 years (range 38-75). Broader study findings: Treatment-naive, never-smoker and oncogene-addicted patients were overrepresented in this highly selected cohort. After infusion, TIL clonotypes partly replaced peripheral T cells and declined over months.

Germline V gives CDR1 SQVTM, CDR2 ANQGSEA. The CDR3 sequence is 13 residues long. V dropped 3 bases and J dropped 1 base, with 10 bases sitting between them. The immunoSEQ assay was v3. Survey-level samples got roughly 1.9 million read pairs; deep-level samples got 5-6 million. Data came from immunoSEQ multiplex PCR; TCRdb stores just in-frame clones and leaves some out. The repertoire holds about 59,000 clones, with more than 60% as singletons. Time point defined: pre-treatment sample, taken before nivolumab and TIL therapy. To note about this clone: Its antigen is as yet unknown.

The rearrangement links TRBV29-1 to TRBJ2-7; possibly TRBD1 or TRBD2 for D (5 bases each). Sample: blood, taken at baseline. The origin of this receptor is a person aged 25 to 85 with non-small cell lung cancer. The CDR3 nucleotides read TGCAGCGTTGATGCCGAGGGGTCCTACGAGCAGTACTTC. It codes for CSVDAEGSYEQYF.